A single sample gave rise to the 9 T cell receptor beta chains below, sequenced in a study of radiation and T cells in renal cell carcinoma. Time point reported: blood 2 weeks post-SBRT. The treatment here: 15 Gy SBRT to primary tumor, nephrectomy 4 weeks later. Sequenced by immunoSEQ multiplex PCR; TCRdb stores in-frame clones only, minus some. The data show tens of thousands of clones, with 65% to 90% seen just once and about 23% held by the top ten. Sequencing used blood, obtained from a patient whose treatment included radiotherapy and nephrectomy. These receptors all stem from a woman in her forties or fifties with renal cell carcinoma.

The chain is built from TRBV7-2 and TRBJ2-7; D remains ambiguous. V dropped 0 bases and J dropped 2 bases, with 5 bases sitting between them. The length of the CDR3 is 13 residues. Germline values: CDR1 SGHTA, CDR2 FQGNSA. This chain's CDR3 is CASSLARAYEQYF. The DNA for the CDR3 is TGTGCCAGCAGCTTAGCACGGGCCTACGAGCAGTACTTC.

The V and J genes are TRBV11-2 and TRBJ2-7; D unclear. V lost 5 bases to trimming and J lost 6 bases, with 8 bases between them. The germline V gene has CDR1 SGHAT and CDR2 FQNNGV. This CDR3 contains 11 residues. The CDR3 DNA follows: TGTGCCAGCAGCCCCTCGTTCGAGCAGTACTTC. Protein product: CASSPSFEQYF.

V is TRBV7-2 and J is TRBJ2-5; D unclear. The germline gives CDR1 SGHTA, CDR2 FQGNSA. Trimming pared 2 bases from V and 0 bases from J, leaving 13 bases between. This CDR3 region has 16 residues. This CDR3 reads CASSLQHSPYQETQYF. CDR3 DNA sequence: TGTGCCAGCAGCTTACAACACTCTCCGTACCAAGAGACCCAGTACTTC. The full variable domain, completed using reference TRBV7-2 and TRBJ2-5, is GAGVSQSPSNKVTEKGKDVELRCDPISGHTALYWYRQSLGQGLEFLIYFQGNSAPDKSGLPSDRFSAERTGGSVSTLTIQRTQQEDSAVYLCASSLQHSPYQETQYFGPGTRLLVL.

The chain is built from TRBV9 and TRBJ1-2; D gene ambiguous. The CDR3 totals 14 residues. Between the trimmed V and J ends, which lost 0 bases and 8 bases, there was a span of 14 bases. Germline V gives CDR1 SGDLS, CDR2 YYNGEE. The CDR3 DNA reads as TGTGCCAGCAGCGTAGACCCCCAGGTGGGGGGCTACACCTTC. This gives the protein CASSVDPQVGGYTF.

The V and J genes are TRBV10-3 and TRBJ2-1; the match to TRBD2 covers 9 bases. V lost 0 bases, J lost 9 bases, and 6 bases stayed unmatched. Per germline, CDR1 ENHRY and CDR2 SYGVKD. The length of the CDR3 is 15 residues. This chain's CDR3 is CAISESGGRVAEQFF. The CDR3 DNA reads TGTGCCATCAGTGAGTCAGGCGGGAGGGTAGCTGAGCAGTTCTTC.

Only one count was recorded for this clone. This sequence joins TRBV19 and TRBJ2-1; D gene ambiguous. Trimming stripped 5 bases from V and 9 bases from J, with 14 bases between. CDR3 size: 13 residues. Per the germline V gene, CDR1 is LNHDA and CDR2 is SQIVND (reference sequence). The DNA of the CDR3 is TGTGCCAGTAGTTTAGGGAAATCGGGTGAGCAGTTCTTC. This codes for CASSLGKSGEQFF.

This rearrangement joins TRBV19 to TRBJ2-7, with D possibly matching TRBD2 (6 bases). The V gene's germline CDR1 is LNHDA and CDR2 SQIVND (reference sequence). The ends were cut back, 3 bases at V and 7 bases at J, with 19 bases in the middle. The CDR3 has 15 amino acids. CDR3 DNA: TGTGCCAGTAGTATCCGGCTGGACATGGCGGGAGAGCAGTACTTC. Protein product: CASSIRLDMAGEQYF.

The rearrangement joins TRBV9 to TRBJ1-1; TRBD1 aligns across 9 bases. CDR3 length equals 15 residues. The ends lost 3 bases at V and 5 bases at J; junction bases unmatched: 8. The germline V gene encodes CDR1 SGDLS and CDR2 YYNGEE. The CDR3 protein is CASSATGGRGTEAFF. In DNA, the CDR3 is TGTGCCAGCAGCGCAACAGGGGGCCGGGGGACTGAAGCTTTCTTT.

The V call is TRBV19, the J call TRBJ2-5; tentatively, D is TRBD1 (5 bases). V shed 3 bases and J shed 0 bases, with 11 bases lying between them. The germline gives CDR1 LNHDA, CDR2 SQIVND (reference sequence). The CDR3 sequence is 15 residues long. The CDR3 reads CASSIGAMDQETQYF. The CDR3 DNA reads TGTGCCAGTAGTATTGGGGCCATGGACCAAGAGACCCAGTACTTC.